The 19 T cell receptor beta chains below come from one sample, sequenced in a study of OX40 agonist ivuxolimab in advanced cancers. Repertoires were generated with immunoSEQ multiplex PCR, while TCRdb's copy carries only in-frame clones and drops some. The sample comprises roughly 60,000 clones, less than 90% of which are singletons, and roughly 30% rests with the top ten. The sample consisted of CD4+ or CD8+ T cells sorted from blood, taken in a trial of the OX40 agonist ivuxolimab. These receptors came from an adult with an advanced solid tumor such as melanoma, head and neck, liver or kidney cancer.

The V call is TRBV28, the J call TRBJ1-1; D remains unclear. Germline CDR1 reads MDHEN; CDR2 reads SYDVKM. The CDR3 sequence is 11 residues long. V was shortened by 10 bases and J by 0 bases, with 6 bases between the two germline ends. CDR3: CATRLNTEAFF. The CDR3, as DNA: TGTGCCACCAGGCTGAACACTGAAGCTTTCTTT.

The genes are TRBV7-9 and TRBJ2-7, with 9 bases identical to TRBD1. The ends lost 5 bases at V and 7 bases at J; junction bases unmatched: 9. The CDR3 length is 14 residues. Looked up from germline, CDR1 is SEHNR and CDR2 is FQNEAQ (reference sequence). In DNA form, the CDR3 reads TGTGCCAGCAGCGATTCACGGACAGGGGTTGAGCAGTACTTC. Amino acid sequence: CASSDSRTGVEQYF.

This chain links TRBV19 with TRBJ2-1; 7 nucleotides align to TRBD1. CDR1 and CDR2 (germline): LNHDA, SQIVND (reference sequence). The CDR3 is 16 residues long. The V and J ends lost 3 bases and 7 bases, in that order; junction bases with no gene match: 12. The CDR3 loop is CASSIRGTVNANEQFF. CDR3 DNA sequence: TGTGCCAGTAGTATTCGAGGGACAGTAAATGCGAATGAGCAGTTCTTC.

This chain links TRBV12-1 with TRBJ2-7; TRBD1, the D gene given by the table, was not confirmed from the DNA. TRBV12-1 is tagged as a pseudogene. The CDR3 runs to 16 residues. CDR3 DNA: TGTGCCAGCAGCTGGACCCGGACAGGTTCCTCCTACGAGCAGTACTTC. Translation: CASSWTRTGSSYEQYF.

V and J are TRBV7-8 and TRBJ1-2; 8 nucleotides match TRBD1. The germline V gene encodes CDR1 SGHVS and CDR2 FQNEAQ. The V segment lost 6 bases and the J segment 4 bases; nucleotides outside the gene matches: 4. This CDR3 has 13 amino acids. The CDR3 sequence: CASRADRAYGYTF. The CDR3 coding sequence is TGTGCCAGCAGGGCGGACAGGGCCTATGGCTACACCTTC.

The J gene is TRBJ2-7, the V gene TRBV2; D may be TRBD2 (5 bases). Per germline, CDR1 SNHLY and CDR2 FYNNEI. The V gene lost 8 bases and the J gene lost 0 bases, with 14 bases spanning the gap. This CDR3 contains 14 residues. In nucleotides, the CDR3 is TGTGCCAGCCAGTCGAGGGAGAGCTCCTACGAGCAGTACTTC. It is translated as CASQSRESSYEQYF.

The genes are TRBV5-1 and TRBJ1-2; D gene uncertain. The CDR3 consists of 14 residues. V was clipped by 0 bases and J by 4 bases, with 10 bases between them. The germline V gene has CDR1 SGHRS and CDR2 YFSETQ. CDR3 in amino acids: CASSLDQDIYGYTF. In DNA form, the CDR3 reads TGCGCCAGCAGCTTGGATCAGGATATCTATGGCTACACCTTC. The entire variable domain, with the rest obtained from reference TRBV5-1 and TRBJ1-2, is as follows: KAGVTQTPRYLIKTRGQQVTLSCSPISGHRSVSWYQQTPGQGLQFLFEYFSETQRNKGNFPGRFSGRQFSNSRSEMNVSTLELGDSALYLCASSLDQDIYGYTFGSGTRLTVV.

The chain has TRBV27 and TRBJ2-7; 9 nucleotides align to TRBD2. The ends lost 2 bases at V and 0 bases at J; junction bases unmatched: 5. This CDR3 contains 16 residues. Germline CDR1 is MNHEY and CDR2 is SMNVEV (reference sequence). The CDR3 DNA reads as TGTGCCAGCAGTTTAAACGCGGGAGGGCCCTCCTACGAGCAGTACTTC. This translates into CASSLNAGGPSYEQYF.

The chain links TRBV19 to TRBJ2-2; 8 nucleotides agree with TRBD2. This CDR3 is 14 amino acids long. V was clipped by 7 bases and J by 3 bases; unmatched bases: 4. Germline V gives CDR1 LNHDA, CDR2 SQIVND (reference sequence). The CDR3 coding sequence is TGTGCCAGTATGGAGACTAGCGACACCGGGGAGCTGTTTTTT. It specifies CASMETSDTGELFF.

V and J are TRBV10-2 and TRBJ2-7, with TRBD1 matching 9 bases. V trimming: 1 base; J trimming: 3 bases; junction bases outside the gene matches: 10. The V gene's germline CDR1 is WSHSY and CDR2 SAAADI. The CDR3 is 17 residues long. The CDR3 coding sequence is TGCGCCAGCAGTGAGTACAAGGGACAGGGAAGAAACTACGAGCAGTACTTC. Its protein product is CASSEYKGQGRNYEQYF.

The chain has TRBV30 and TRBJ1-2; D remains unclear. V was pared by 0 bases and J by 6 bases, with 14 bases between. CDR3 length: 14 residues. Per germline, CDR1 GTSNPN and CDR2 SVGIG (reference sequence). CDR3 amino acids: CAWSVLDGANGYTF. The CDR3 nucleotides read TGTGCCTGGAGTGTACTCGACGGAGCCAATGGCTACACCTTC.

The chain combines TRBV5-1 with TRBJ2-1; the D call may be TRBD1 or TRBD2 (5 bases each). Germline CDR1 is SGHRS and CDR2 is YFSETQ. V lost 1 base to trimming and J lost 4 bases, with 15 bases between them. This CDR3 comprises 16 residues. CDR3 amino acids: CASSLPGAQQYNEQFF. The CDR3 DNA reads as TGCGCCAGCAGCTTGCCCGGGGCGCAACAATACAATGAGCAGTTCTTC.

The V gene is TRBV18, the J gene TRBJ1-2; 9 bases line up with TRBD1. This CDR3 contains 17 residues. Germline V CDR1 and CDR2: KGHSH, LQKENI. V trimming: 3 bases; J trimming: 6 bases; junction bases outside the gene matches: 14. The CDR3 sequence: CASSPTLTGTGFDGYTF. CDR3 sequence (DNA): TGTGCCAGCTCACCTACCCTCACCGGGACAGGGTTCGATGGCTACACCTTC.

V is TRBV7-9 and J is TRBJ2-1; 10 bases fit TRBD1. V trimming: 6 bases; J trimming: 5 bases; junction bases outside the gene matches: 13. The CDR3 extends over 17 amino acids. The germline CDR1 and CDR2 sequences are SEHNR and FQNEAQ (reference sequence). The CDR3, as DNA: TGTGCCAGCAGAAATCGTTCCGGGACAGGGGCAAACAATGAGCAGTTCTTC. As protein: CASRNRSGTGANNEQFF.

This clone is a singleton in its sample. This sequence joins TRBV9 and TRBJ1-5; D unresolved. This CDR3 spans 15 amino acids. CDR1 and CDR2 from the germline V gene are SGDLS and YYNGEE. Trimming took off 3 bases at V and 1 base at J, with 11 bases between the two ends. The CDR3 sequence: CASSEGPNSNQPQHF. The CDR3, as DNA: TGTGCCAGCAGCGAAGGTCCCAACAGCAATCAGCCCCAGCATTTT.

As DNA, the CDR3 is TGTGCCAGCAGCACGAGGGTCTCCTACGAGCAGTACTTC. Translating gives CASSTRVSYEQYF. The chain is built from TRBV7-8 and TRBJ2-7; D possibly corresponds to TRBD2 (5 bases). V was pared by 5 bases and J by 0 bases, with 8 bases between. Germline CDR1 and CDR2: SGHVS and FQNEAQ. This CDR3 has 13 residues.

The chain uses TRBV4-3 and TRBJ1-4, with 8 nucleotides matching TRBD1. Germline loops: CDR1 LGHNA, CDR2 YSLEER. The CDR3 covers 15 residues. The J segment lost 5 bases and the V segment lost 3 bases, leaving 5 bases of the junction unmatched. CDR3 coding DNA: TGCGCCAGCAGCCAGGGGACAGGAGGAAATGAAAAACTGTTTTTT. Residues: CASSQGTGGNEKLFF.

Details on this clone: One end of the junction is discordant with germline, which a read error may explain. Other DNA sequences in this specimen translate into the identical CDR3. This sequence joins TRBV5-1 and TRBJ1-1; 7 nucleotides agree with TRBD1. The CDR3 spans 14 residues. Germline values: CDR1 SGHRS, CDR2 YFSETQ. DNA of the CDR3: TGCGCCAGCAGTTTGGACAGGCCGAACACTGAAGCTTTCTTT. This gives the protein CASSLDRPNTEAFF.

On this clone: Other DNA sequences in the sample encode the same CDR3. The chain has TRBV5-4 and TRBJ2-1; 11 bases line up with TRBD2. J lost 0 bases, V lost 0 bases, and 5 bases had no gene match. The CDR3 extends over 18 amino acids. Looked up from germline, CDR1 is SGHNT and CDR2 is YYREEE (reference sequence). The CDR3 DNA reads TGTGCCAGCAGCTTGGGACTAGCGGGGCCCGTCTCCTACAATGAGCAGTTCTTC. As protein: CASSLGLAGPVSYNEQFF. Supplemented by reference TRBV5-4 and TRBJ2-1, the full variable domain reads ETGVTQSPTHLIKTRGQQVTLRCSSQSGHNTVSWYQQALGQGPQFIFQYYREEENGRGNFPPRFSGLQFPNYSSELNVNALELDDSALYLCASSLGLAGPVSYNEQFFGPGTRLTVL.